This TCR beta chain was captured by sequencing in a study of technical replicates of blood from a few donors. Clones were sequenced by immunoSEQ multiplex PCR, and TCRdb holds only the in-frame ones, with some missing. Among around 97,000 clones, approximately 96% were seen once, and the ten largest hold approximately 0.38%. The length of the CDR3 is 17 residues. The specimen sequenced was T cells isolated from PBMCs. The source of this sequence is a human donor in good health. The chain uses TRBV12-2 and TRBJ1-3; TRBD1 is the table's D call and was not checked against the DNA. TRBV12-2 is a pseudogene segment. The CDR3 here is CASRAWDRGLKGNTIYF. For the CDR3, the DNA is TGTGCAAGTCGCGCTTGGGACAGGGGGCTGAAAGGAAACACCATATATTTT.